The rows below give T cell receptor beta chains drawn from one sample of a study of T cells in localized non-small cell lung cancer. Repertoires were generated with immunoSEQ multiplex PCR, while TCRdb's copy carries only in-frame clones and drops some. The sample gives 3,800 or so clones, about 31% of which show up once; about 9.1% is in the top ten. The source material was lung tumor tissue, sampled before any cancer treatment. Receptor source: a man aged 35 to 69 with stage I lung adenocarcinoma. Both conserved end residues are part of each CDR3.

TRBV11-3	TRBJ2-3	CASSGRDPRDTQYF
TRBV11-3	TRBJ2-5	CASSFQAGTQETQYF
TRBV25-1	TRBJ1-5	CASSEGQGVDQPQHF
TRBV5-1	TRBJ2-5	CASSLGRGTFETQYF
TRBV18	TRBJ2-3	CASSPDRQGSKYF
TRBV29-1	TRBJ1-2	CSVEGREGNYGYTF
TRBV9	TRBJ1-2	CASSEETGRSGYTF
TRBV7-7	TRBJ1-2	CASSLDGTASNYGYTF
TRBV9	TRBJ1-4	CASGGIWENTNEKLFF
TRBV29-1	TRBJ1-2	CSVEGGGRTFGGYGYTF
TRBV5-1	TRBJ1-1	CASSLDTGRGSTEAFF
TRBV9	TRBJ2-7	CASTGQTYEQYF
TRBV11-3	TRBJ2-7	CASSLDSMAAEQYF
TRBV6-8	TRBJ1-5	CASSLGGTGSQPQHF
TRBV9	TRBJ2-5	CASRDPLALNRETQYF
TRBV12-5	TRBJ2-5	CASGLGTGGTQYF
TRBV29-1	TRBJ2-6	CSVEALGVPGANVLTF
TRBV5-1	TRBJ1-2	CASSATEPNYGYTF
TRBV29-1	TRBJ1-1	CSVQTGSNTEAFF
TRBV18	TRBJ2-7	CASSMARGPYEQYF
TRBV15	TRBJ2-3	CATSTRTEDTDTQYF
TRBV9	TRBJ2-3	CASSPAITDTQYF
TRBV19	TRBJ2-1	CASNKAGQYNEQFF
TRBV5-1	TRBJ1-1	CASSLEATGLNTEAFF
TRBV15	TRBJ1-2	CATSRDMGQGRGYTF